The rows below give T cell receptor beta chains drawn from one sample of a study of T cells in Graves' hyperthyroidism and ophthalmopathy. TCRdb re-called the multiplex PCR reads with MiXCR, one entry per CDR3 protein. This table holds some 490,000 distinct CDR3 sequences, around 15% found once. Sample: blood. These receptors were taken from a woman aged 25 to 39 with Graves' ophthalmopathy. Each CDR3 is given with its conserved first and last residue. The order of the fields is V gene, clone size, D gene, J gene, CDR3 DNA, CDR3 protein. D genes are given only for firm matches. Clone size is not always given. Where it is, it says once, few, many or a class for expanded clones.

TRBV12-3/TRBV12-4	-	-	TRBJ2-2	TGTGCCAGCACCTTTGGGGGATCCGGGGAGCTGTTTTTT	CASTFGGSGELFF
TRBV20-1	few	TRBD2	TRBJ2-1	TGCAGTGCTAGAGATCCTGGACTAGCAGTGAAGCAGTTCTTC	CSARDPGLAVKQFF
TRBV28	-	-	TRBJ2-7	TGTGCCAGCCGGGACGACACCTACGAGCAGTACTTC	CASRDDTYEQYF
TRBV3-1	many	-	TRBJ2-3	TGTGCCAGCAGCCGCAGGGGCATCACAGATACGCAGTATTTT	CASSRRGITDTQYF
TRBV28	many	TRBD2	TRBJ2-3	TGTGCCAGCAGCGGGCCAGCGGGAGGGGGCACAGATACGCAGTATTTT	CASSGPAGGGTDTQYF
TRBV19	-	-	TRBJ2-7	TGTGCCAGTAGTGCCAGGGGGGAGCAGCAGTACTTC	CASSARGEQQYF
TRBV20-1	many	TRBD2	TRBJ2-1	TGCAGTGCACCGCCTAGCGGGAGCTCCTACAATGAGCAGTTCTTC	CSAPPSGSSYNEQFF
TRBV10-3	-	-	TRBJ2-3	TGTGCCATCGGGGGTAACACAGATACGCAGTATTTT	CAIGGNTDTQYF
TRBV18	few	-	TRBJ2-1	TGTGCCAGCTCACCTTGGGCGGACAATAACAATGAGCAGTTCTTC	CASSPWADNNNEQFF
TRBV29-1	many	-	TRBJ2-2	TGCAGCGTTGAAAAACAGGGAATCGGGGAGCTGTTTTTT	CSVEKQGIGELFF
TRBV7-2	-	-	TRBJ2-7	TGTGCCAGCAGCTTCCCGTCGGACTTCCTAGCCTACGAGCAGTACTTC	CASSFPSDFLAYEQYF
TRBV3-1	once	-	TRBJ1-2	TGTGCCAGCAGCCCTAGCCTGGGAGGGAAGTTCTATGGCTACACCTTC	CASSPSLGGKFYGYTF
TRBV6-1	few	TRBD1	TRBJ1-5	TGTGCCAGCAGCAGAAGACAGGGTGACAATCAGCCCCAGCATTTT	CASSRRQGDNQPQHF
TRBV4-3	few	-	TRBJ1-2	TGCGCCAGCAGCCAAGATGGACGGAGAGATGGCTACACCTTC	CASSQDGRRDGYTF
TRBV20-1	few	TRBD2	TRBJ2-7	TGCAGTGCTAGAGATTTAACGGGACTAGTAGGCGGCGAGCAGTACTTC	CSARDLTGLVGGEQYF
TRBV2	-	-	TRBJ2-5	TGTGCCCAAGGGCGGAAGGGGGAGTACCAAGAGACCCGGTACTTC	CAQGRKGEYQETRYF
TRBV6-1	many	TRBD1	TRBJ2-7	TGTGCCAGCACCGGGACAGCTCACTACGAGCAGTACTTC	CASTGTAHYEQYF
TRBV6-2/TRBV6-3	many	-	TRBJ1-1	TGTGCCAGCAGTCCCGACAGGTGGGGCACTGAAGCTTTCTTT	CASSPDRWGTEAFF
TRBV30	few	-	TRBJ2-3	TGTGCCGGTGCAAGGGCTTCTTCCACAGATACGCAGTATTTT	CAGARASSTDTQYF
TRBV6-2/TRBV6-3	many	-	TRBJ2-7	TGTGCCAGCAGATACCGACAGCCTGGGGAGCAGTACTTC	CASRYRQPGEQYF
TRBV10-1	-	-	TRBJ1-1	TGCGCCAGCAGTGAAGTTGGACGGAAAGCTTTCTTT	CASSEVGRKAFF
TRBV5-1	few	TRBD1	TRBJ2-7	TGCGCCAGCAGCAACGGACAGGGGGGCTCCTACGAGCAGTACTTC	CASSNGQGGSYEQYF
TRBV28	many	TRBD1	TRBJ2-1	TGTGCCAGCAGCCAACTCATCGGGACAGGGGATTCGTACAATGAGCAGTTCTTC	CASSQLIGTGDSYNEQFF
TRBV20-1	many	-	TRBJ2-5	TGCAGTGCTTCACCTGGGGGGGAGACCCAGTACTTC	CSASPGGETQYF
TRBV4-3	many	-	TRBJ2-7	TGCGCCAGCAGCCAAGAGGTCGAATACGAGCAGTACTTC	CASSQEVEYEQYF
TRBV30	few	-	TRBJ1-6	TGTGCCTGGAGTGTACAGGGACCGAGGGATTCACCCCTCCACTTT	CAWSVQGPRDSPLHF
TRBV11-2	many	-	TRBJ2-5	TGTGCCAGCATTACCGGGGAGGAAGAGACCCAGTACTTC	CASITGEEETQYF